Listed below are T cell receptor beta chains from one sample, sequenced in a study of T-cell reconstitution after alpha-beta-depleted transplantation in children. TCRdb reprocessed the PCR reads via MiXCR and lists one record per CDR3 protein. The table records 80,000 to 95,000 distinct CDR3 sequences, 7% to 10% of them present only once. This specimen was PBMCs from the stem cell graft donor, taken from the stem cell graft. The receptors derive from a human donor who donated a stem cell graft to a child with congenital amegakaryocytic thrombocytopenia. Each CDR3 is given with its conserved first and last residue. D genes are given only for firm matches. Not every row has a clone size; where given, it reads once, few, many or a size class.

size,J,D,V,CDR3,DNA
many,TRBJ2-5,TRBD1,TRBV28,CASSERGTATQETQYF,TGTGCCAGCAGTGAGAGGGGGACAGCGACGCAAGAGACCCAGTACTTC
.,TRBJ2-1,.,TRBV7-6,CASRSLGGNEQFF,TGTGCCAGCAGAAGTTTGGGCGGCAATGAGCAGTTCTTC
many,TRBJ2-1,.,TRBV5-4,CASSPLYPIGDEQFF,TGTGCCAGCAGCCCACTCTATCCTATAGGGGATGAGCAGTTCTTC
many,TRBJ1-1,.,TRBV27,CASSRARNTEAFF,TGTGCCAGCTCGCGGGCCCGTAACACTGAAGCTTTCTTT
few,TRBJ2-2,.,TRBV7-9,CASSLNSAGELFF,TGTGCCAGCAGCTTAAATTCTGCCGGGGAGCTGTTTTTT
many,TRBJ1-6,TRBD1,TRBV12-3/TRBV12-4,CASSLTGGSYNSPLHF,TGTGCCAGCAGCCTTACAGGGGGCTCCTATAATTCACCCCTCCACTTT
many,TRBJ1-1,.,TRBV7-8,CASSASWNTEAFF,TGTGCCAGCAGCGCTTCTTGGAACACTGAAGCTTTCTTT
medium-sized,TRBJ2-3,.,TRBV29-1,CSVRTDSTDTQYF,TGCAGCGTCCGGACTGATAGCACAGATACGCAGTATTTT
few,TRBJ2-6,.,TRBV27,CASSLLGADGANVLTF,TGTGCCAGCAGTTTACTGGGGGCGGATGGGGCCAACGTCCTGACTTTC
many,TRBJ2-1,TRBD2,TRBV20-1,CSASGGSYNEQFF,TGCAGTGCGTCGGGGGGCTCCTACAATGAGCAGTTCTTC
many,TRBJ2-1,TRBD2,TRBV20-1,CSARETASGSWYNEQFF,TGCAGTGCTAGAGAAACCGCTAGCGGGAGTTGGTACAATGAGCAGTTCTTC
many,TRBJ2-6,.,TRBV29-1,CSVRVPRAGANVLTF,TGCAGCGTGAGGGTTCCTAGAGCCGGGGCCAACGTCCTGACTTTC
many,TRBJ2-7,.,TRBV20-1,CSARGSSGGSYEQYF,TGCAGTGCTAGAGGGAGCAGCGGAGGCTCCTACGAGCAGTACTTC
many,TRBJ2-7,.,TRBV7-2,CASSPDGYYEQYF,TGTGCCAGCAGCCCGGACGGATACTACGAGCAGTACTTC
many,TRBJ2-1,.,TRBV6-1,CASSLLGGSDEQFF,TGTGCCAGCAGCCTGCTAGGTGGGTCGGATGAGCAGTTCTTC
.,TRBJ2-5,TRBD1,TRBV7-7,CASSARRGLLTGGPRETQYF,TGTGCCAGCAGCGCCCGTCGCGGTCTCCTGACAGGGGGCCCAAGGGAGACCCAGTACTTC
many,TRBJ2-1,TRBD2,TRBV10-3,CAISLLDSGSLDEQFF,TGTGCCATCAGCCTTCTGGATAGCGGGAGTCTGGATGAGCAGTTCTTC
many,TRBJ2-7,.,TRBV20-1,CSLVGGGPYEQYF,TGCAGTTTAGTAGGGGGGGGCCCATACGAGCAGTACTTC
many,TRBJ1-3,.,TRBV4-2,CASSQRRGTSGNTIYF,TGTGCCAGCAGCCAAAGACGGGGGACCTCTGGAAACACCATATATTTT
many,TRBJ2-7,.,TRBV7-2,CASSLDRGGGYEQYF,TGTGCCAGCAGCTTAGACAGGGGAGGAGGGTACGAGCAGTACTTC
many,TRBJ2-7,.,TRBV20-1,CSAPLGTWVLTYEQYF,TGCAGTGCCCCCTTAGGGACATGGGTCTTAACCTACGAGCAGTACTTC
many,TRBJ1-5,.,TRBV7-2,CASSLAGGSNQPQHF,TGTGCCAGCAGCTTAGCCGGGGGCAGCAATCAGCCCCAGCATTTT
.,TRBJ2-2,.,TRBV19,CASRSVGDTGELFF,TGTGCCAGTAGATCCGTCGGGGACACCGGGGAGCTGTTTTTT
medium-sized,TRBJ1-6,.,TRBV12-3/TRBV12-4,CASSSEVGGSYNSPLHF,TGTGCCAGCAGTTCGGAGGTTGGAGGTTCCTATAATTCACCCCTCCACTTT
many,TRBJ1-3,TRBD1,TRBV12-3/TRBV12-4,CASSPTGGPGNTIYF,TGTGCCAGCAGCCCCACAGGGGGCCCTGGAAACACCATATATTTT